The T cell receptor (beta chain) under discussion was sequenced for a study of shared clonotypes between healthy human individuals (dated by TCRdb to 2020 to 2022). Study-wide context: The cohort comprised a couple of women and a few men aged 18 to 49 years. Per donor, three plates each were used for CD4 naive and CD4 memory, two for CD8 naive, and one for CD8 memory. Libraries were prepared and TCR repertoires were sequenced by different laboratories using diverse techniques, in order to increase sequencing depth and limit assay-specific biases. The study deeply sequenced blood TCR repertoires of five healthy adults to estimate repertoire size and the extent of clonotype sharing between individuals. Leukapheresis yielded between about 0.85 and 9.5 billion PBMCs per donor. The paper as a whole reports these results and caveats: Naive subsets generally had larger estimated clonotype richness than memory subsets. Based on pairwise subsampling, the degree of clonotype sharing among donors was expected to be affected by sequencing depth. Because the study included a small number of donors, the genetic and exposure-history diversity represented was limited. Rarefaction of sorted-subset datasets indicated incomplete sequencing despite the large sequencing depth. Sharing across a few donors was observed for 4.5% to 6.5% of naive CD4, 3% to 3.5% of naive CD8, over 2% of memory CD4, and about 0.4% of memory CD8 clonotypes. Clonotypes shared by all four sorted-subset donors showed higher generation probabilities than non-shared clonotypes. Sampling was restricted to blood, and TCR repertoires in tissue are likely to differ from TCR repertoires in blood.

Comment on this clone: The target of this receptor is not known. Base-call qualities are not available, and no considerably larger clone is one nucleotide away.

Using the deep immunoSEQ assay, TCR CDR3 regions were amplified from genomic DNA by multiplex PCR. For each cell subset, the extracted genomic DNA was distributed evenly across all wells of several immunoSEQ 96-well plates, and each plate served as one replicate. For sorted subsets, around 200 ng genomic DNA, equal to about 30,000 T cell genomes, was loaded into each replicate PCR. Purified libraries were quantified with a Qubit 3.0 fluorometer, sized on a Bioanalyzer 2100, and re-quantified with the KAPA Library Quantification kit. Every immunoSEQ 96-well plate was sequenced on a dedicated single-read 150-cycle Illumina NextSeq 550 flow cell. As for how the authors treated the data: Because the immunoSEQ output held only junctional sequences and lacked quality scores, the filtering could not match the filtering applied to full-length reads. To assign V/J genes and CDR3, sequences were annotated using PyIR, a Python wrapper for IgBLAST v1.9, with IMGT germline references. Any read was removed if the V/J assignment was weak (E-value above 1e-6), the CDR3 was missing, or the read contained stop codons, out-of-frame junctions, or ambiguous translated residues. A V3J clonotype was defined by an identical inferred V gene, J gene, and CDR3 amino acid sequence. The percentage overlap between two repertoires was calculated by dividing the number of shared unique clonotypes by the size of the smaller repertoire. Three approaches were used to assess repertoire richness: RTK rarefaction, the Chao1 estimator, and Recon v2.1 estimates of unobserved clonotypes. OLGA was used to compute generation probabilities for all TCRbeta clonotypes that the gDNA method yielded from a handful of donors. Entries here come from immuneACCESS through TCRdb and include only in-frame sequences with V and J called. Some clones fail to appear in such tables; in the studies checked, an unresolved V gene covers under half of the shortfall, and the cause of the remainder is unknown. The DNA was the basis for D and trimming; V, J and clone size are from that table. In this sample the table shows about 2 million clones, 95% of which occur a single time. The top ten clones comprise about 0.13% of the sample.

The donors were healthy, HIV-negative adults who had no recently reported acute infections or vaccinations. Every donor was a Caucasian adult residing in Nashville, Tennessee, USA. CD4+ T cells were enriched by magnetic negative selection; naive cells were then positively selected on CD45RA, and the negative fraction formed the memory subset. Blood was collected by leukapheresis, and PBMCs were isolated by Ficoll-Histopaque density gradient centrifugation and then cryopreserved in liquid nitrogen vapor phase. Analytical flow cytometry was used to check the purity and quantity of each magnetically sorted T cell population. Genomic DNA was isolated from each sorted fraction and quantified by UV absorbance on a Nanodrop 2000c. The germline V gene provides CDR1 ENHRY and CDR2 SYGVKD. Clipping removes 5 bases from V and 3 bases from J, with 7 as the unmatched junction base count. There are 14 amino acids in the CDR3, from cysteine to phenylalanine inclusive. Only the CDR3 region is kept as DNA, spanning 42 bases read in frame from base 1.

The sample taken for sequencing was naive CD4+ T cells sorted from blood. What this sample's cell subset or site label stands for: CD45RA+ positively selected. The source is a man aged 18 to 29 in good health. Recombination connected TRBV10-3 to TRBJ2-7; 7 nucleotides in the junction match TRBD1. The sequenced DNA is TGTGCCATCAGTTCCGGGACAGATGGCTACGAGCAGTACTTC. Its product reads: CAISSGTDGYEQYF.